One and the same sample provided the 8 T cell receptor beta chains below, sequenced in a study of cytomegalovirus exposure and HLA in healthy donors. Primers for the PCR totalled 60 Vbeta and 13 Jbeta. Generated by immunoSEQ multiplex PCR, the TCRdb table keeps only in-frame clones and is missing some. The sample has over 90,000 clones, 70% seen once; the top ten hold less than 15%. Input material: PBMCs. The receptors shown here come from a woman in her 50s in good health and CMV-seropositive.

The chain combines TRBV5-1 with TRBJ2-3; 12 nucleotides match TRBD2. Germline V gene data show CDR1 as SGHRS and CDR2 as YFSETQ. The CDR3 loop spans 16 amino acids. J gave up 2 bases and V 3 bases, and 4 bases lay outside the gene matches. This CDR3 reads CASSSGLAGITDTQYF. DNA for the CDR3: TGCGCCAGCAGCTCTGGACTAGCGGGGATCACAGATACGCAGTATTTT.

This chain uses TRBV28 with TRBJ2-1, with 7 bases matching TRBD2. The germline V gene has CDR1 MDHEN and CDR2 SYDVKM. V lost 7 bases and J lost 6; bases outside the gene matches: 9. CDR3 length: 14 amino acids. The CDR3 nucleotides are TGTGCCAGCATAGCGGGCTCCGGCTTCAATGAGCAGTTCTTC. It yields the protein CASIAGSGFNEQFF.

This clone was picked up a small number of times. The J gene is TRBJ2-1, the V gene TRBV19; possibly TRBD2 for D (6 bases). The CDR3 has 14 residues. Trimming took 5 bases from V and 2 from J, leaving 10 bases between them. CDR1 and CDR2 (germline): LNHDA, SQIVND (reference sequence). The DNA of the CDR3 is TGTGCCAGTAGTGCCCGCGGGGCCTACAATGAGCAGTTCTTC. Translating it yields CASSARGAYNEQFF.

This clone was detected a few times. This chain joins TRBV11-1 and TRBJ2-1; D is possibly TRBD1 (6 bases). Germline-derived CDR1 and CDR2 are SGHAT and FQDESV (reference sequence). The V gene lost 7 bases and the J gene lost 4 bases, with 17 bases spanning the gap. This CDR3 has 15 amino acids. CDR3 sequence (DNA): TGTGCCAGCACCCATCGGGACAAGCCGTACAATGAGCAGTTCTTC. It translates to CASTHRDKPYNEQFF.

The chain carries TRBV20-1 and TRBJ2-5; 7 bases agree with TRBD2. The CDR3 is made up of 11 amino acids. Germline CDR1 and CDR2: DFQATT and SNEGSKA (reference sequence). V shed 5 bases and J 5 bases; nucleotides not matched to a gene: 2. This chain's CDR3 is CSAWEGETQYF. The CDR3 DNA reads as TGCAGTGCTTGGGAGGGGGAGACCCAGTACTTC.

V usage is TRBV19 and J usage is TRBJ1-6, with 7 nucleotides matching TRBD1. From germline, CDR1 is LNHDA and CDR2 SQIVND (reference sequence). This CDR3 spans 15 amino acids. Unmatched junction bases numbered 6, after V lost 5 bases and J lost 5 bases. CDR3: CASSGTGTDNSPLHF. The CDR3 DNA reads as TGTGCCAGTAGTGGGACCGGGACAGATAATTCACCCCTCCACTTT.

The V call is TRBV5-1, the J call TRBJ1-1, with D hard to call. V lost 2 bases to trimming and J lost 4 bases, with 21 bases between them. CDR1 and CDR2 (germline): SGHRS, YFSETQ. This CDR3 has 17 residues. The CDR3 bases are TGCGCCAGCAGCTTTGGTAACGTCCCTTCTAGGAGCACTGAAGCTTTCTTT. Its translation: CASSFGNVPSRSTEAFF.

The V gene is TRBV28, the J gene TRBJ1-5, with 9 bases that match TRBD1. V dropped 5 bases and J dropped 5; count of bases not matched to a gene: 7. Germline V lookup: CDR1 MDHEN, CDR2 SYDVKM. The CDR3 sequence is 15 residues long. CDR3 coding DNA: TGTGCCAGCAGTCAACGACAGGGGGGGGATCAGCCCCAGCATTTT. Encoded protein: CASSQRQGGDQPQHF.